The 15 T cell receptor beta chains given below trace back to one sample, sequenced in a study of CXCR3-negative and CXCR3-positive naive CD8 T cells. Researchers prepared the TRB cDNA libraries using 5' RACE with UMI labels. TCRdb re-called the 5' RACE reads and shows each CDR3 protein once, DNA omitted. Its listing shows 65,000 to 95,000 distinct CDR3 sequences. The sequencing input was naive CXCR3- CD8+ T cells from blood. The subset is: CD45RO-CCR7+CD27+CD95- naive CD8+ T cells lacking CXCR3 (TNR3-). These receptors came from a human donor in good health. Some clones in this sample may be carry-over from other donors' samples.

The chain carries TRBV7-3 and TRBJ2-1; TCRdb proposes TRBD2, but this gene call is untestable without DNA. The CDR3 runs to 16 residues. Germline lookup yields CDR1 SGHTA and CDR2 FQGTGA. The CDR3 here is CASSLTGLAGDYEQFF.

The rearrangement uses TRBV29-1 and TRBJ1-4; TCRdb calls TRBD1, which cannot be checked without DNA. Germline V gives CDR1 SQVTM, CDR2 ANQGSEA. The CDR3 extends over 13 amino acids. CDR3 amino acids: CSVTTGSNEKLFF.

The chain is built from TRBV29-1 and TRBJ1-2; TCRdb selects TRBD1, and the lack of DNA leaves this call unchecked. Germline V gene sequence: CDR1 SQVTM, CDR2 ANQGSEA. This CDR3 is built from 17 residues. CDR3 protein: CSVFGTDLVGPNYGYTF.

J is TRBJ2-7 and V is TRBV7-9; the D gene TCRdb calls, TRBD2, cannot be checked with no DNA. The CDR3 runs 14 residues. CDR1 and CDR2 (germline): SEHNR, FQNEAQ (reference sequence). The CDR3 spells CASSSDSGGYEQYF.

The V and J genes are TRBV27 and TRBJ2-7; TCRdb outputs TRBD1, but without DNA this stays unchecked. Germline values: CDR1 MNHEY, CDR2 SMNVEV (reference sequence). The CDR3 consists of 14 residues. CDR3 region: CASSFGTGNYEQYF.

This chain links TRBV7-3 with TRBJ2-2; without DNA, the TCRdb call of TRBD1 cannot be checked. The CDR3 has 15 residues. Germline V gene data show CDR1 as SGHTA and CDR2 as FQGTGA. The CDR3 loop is CASTVTGPNTGELFF.

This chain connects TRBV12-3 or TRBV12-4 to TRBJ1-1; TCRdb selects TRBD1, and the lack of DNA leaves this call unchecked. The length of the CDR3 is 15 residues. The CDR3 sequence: CASSLKGQPITEAFF.

The CDR3 sequence is CASSDSGKVYIEQFF. The chain has TRBV4-1 and TRBJ2-1; TCRdb's D gene call, TRBD2, goes unchecked for lack of DNA. The CDR3 runs 15 residues. CDR1 and CDR2 from the germline V gene are MGHRA and YSYEKL.

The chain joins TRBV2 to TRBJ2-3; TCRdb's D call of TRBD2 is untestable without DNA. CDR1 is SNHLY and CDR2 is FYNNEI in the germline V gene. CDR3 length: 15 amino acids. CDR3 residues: CASIGLAGLQDTQYF.

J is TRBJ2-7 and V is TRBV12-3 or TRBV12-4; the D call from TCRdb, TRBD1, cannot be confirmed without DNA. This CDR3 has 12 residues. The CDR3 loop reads CASSFGGNEQYF.

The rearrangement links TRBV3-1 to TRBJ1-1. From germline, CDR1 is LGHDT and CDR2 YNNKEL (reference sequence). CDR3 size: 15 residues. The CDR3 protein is CASSQDWARQDQAFF.

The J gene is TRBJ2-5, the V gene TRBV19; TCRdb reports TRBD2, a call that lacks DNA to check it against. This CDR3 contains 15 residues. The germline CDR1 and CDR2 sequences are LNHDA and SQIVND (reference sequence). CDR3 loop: CASSIGTSGGETQYF.

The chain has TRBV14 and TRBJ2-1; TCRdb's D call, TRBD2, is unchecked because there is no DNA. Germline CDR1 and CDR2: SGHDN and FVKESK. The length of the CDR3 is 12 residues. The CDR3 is CASSLQREGVFF.

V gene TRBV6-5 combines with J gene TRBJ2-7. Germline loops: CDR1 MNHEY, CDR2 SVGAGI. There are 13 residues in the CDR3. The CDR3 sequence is CASSYAASYEQYF.

The CDR3 spells CASSFGTAYEQYF. The chain joins TRBV5-6 to TRBJ2-7; absent DNA, TCRdb's TRBD1 call cannot be checked. CDR1 SGHDT and CDR2 YYEEEE come from the germline V gene. CDR3 length: 13 residues. Supplemented by reference TRBV5-6 and TRBJ2-7, the full variable domain reads DAGVTQSPTHLIKTRGQQVTLRCSPKSGHDTVSWYQQALGQGPQFIFQYYEEEERQRGNFPDRFSGHQFPNYSSELNVNALLLGDSALYLCASSFGTAYEQYFGPGTRLTVT.